This T cell receptor (beta chain) is drawn from a study of T cell changes during pregnancy in multiple sclerosis. With 2 bases removed from V and 8 bases from J, the gap between germline ends came to 12 bases. Germline CDR1 is GTSNPN and CDR2 is SVGIG (reference sequence). The CDR3 runs to 12 residues. The data were produced by immunoSEQ multiplex PCR, yet TCRdb's version contains in-frame clones alone and is incomplete. The data hold about 36,000 clones, with more than 70% observed a single time. This clonotype was sampled from a female donor with multiple sclerosis, enrolled in a pregnancy study. The input for sequencing was CD4+ T cells from peripheral blood mononuclear cells, taken in the first trimester of pregnancy. The chain carries TRBV30 and TRBJ2-5; possible D gene TRBD2, 6 bases. The chain's CDR3 is CAWSSPGGTQYF. DNA for the CDR3: TGTGCCTGGAGTTCCCCCGGGGGAACCCAGTACTTC. Together with reference TRBV30 and TRBJ2-5, the CDR3 gives the full variable domain: SQTIHQWPATLVQPVGSPLSLECTVEGTSNPNLYWYRQAAGRGLQLLFYSVGIGQISSEVPQNLSASRPQDRQFILSSKKLLLSDSGFYLCAWSSPGGTQYFGPGTRLLVL.